The 31 T cell receptor beta chains below come from one sample, sequenced in a study of naive and memory T cell subsets. Study findings and constraints: Naive repertoires, especially CD8, held a few larger clonotypes, possibly memory cells re-expressing CD45RA.

No antigen is known for these receptors. The beta constant-region primer was an equimolar mix of two oligonucleotides covering TRBC1 and TRBC2. Ligated cDNA was amplified by four rounds of PCR with nested alpha and beta constant-region primers and SP2. A single record per CDR3 protein comes from TCRdb applying MiXCR to the UMI-ligation and nested PCR reads. The sample lists 98,000 or so distinct CDR3 sequences, 10% to 12% occurring once. The sample was naive CD4+ T cells from blood. The source of these receptors is a human donor in good health.

This clonotype was seen repeatedly, ten times or more. This sequence joins TRBV20-1 and TRBJ2-3; no clear D gene. Trimming took 3 bases from V and 8 from J, leaving 12 bases between them. Germline CDR1 is DFQATT and CDR2 is SNEGSKA (reference sequence). The CDR3 length is 12 residues. CDR3 sequence reads: CSASSSPGTQYF. As DNA, the CDR3 is TGCAGTGCTAGTTCGAGCCCGGGTACGCAGTATTTT.

The chain uses TRBV20-1 and TRBJ2-7, with D hard to call. The germline V and J ends were trimmed by 1 base and 3 bases, with 7 bases remaining between them. The CDR3 contains 12 residues. Germline V lookup: CDR1 DFQATT, CDR2 SNEGSKA (reference sequence). CDR3 amino acids: CSARVGVYEQYF. The DNA for the CDR3 is TGCAGTGCTAGAGTAGGTGTCTACGAGCAGTACTTC.

In this sample, this clonotype turned up a few times. The chain carries TRBV5-1 and TRBJ1-2; TRBD1 matches at 10 bases. Germline CDR1 reads SGHRS; CDR2 reads YFSETQ. V was pared by 4 bases and J by 4 bases, with 10 bases of the junction left unmatched. CDR3 size: 16 residues. The CDR3 coding sequence is TGCGCCAGCAGCGTCCCCGGGACAGGGGAAACCTATGGCTACACCTTC. Its protein is CASSVPGTGETYGYTF.

The chain recombines TRBV12-5 with TRBJ2-3; possible D gene TRBD1, 5 bases. V was clipped by 0 bases and J by 0 bases, with 22 bases between them. Germline-derived CDR1 and CDR2 are LGHNT and FRNRAP. The CDR3 is 20 residues long. The CDR3 bases are TGTGCTAGTGGTTTGGTACGGTCAGGACACGAGCCCTCTAGCACAGATACGCAGTATTTT. Translating gives CASGLVRSGHEPSSTDTQYF.

This chain uses TRBV11-3 with TRBJ2-1; no clear D gene. Germline values: CDR1 SGHNT, CDR2 YENEEA. The CDR3 length is 12 residues. The ends were cut back, 4 bases at V and 9 bases at J, with 10 bases in the middle. CDR3 sequence reads: CASSSHLGEQFF. DNA for the CDR3: TGTGCCAGCAGCTCCCATTTAGGTGAGCAGTTCTTC.

This clonotype was found a few times. The chain employs TRBV12-3 or TRBV12-4 and TRBJ1-2, with 7 bases fitting TRBD1. Losses at the gene ends were 8 bases for V and 5 bases for J; bases not matched to a gene: 11. The CDR3 sequence is 14 residues long. CDR3 DNA sequence: TGTGCCAGCTGGAGACAGGGAGCAGTATATGGCTACACCTTC. Translating gives CASWRQGAVYGYTF.

This clonotype was seen a few times. This CDR3 is CSAKDRVNQPQHF. CDR3 DNA sequence: TGCAGTGCTAAGGACAGGGTCAATCAGCCCCAGCATTTT. This chain joins TRBV20-1 and TRBJ1-5, with 8 bases identical to TRBD1. The CDR3 has 13 amino acids. Germline assignment: CDR1 DFQATT and CDR2 SNEGSKA (reference sequence). After removal of 4 bases from V and 3 bases from J, the junction contained 2 bases not matched to a gene.

This clonotype was observed a handful of times. J is TRBJ2-1 and V is TRBV6-2 or TRBV6-3, with TRBD2 as a possible D gene (5 bases). The CDR3 runs to 12 residues. V was cut by 6 bases and J by 10 bases, with 13 bases left in between. CDR1 is MNHEY and CDR2 is SVGEGT in the germline V gene. CDR3 sequence: CASSPRRVEQFF. CDR3 nucleotides: TGTGCCAGCAGCCCTAGGCGGGTAGAGCAGTTCTTC.

The sample holds many counts of this clonotype. The chain uses TRBV29-1 and TRBJ2-3, with D possibly TRBD1 on 6 matching bases. Germline assignment: CDR1 SQVTM and CDR2 ANQGSEA. The V end was cut by 7 bases, the J end by 3 bases, with 8 bases between. The CDR3 consists of 11 residues. The CDR3 is CSAGQTDTQYF. In nucleotides, the CDR3 is TGCAGCGCCGGACAGACAGATACGCAGTATTTT.

A note on this clonotype: The junction departs from the called germline gene at one end, perhaps through a read error. The chain uses TRBV29-1 and TRBJ1-1; no reliable D call. This CDR3 has 10 residues. Germline V gene sequence: CDR1 SQVTM, CDR2 ANQGSEA. As DNA, the CDR3 is TGCAGCGTTGAAAACAGTGAAGCTTTCTTT. This encodes CSVENSEAFF.

This clonotype was picked up a small number of times. V usage is TRBV6-1 and J usage is TRBJ1-1, with 7 bases aligning to TRBD1. Germline CDR1 and CDR2: MNHNS and SASEGT. The length of the CDR3 is 13 residues. The J segment lost 4 bases and the V segment lost 6 bases, leaving 5 bases of the junction unmatched. The CDR3 DNA is TGTGCCAGCAGATTGACAGGGAGCACTGAAGCTTTCTTT. Translating gives CASRLTGSTEAFF.

This clonotype showed up just a few times. This chain joins TRBV7-2 and TRBJ1-4, with a possible D match to TRBD1 (5 bases). The V gene's germline CDR1 is SGHTA and CDR2 FQGNSA. The CDR3 runs 16 residues. With 3 bases removed from V and 8 bases from J, the gap between germline ends came to 19 bases. The CDR3 loop reads CASSFQGTGLGEKLFF. DNA of the CDR3: TGTGCCAGCAGCTTCCAGGGTACGGGTCTAGGGGAAAAACTGTTTTTT.

This sequence joins TRBV2 and TRBJ1-2; TRBD1 might be the D (5 bases). The CDR3 loop spans 14 amino acids. The V end lost 7 bases, the J end lost 5 bases, and 17 bases lay between the germline ends. Germline V gene sequence: CDR1 SNHLY, CDR2 FYNNEI. The CDR3 loop reads CASTPVGTGYGYTF. The CDR3 bases are TGTGCCAGCACCCCCGTAGGGACGGGATATGGCTACACCTTC.

This clonotype was picked up many times. The chain employs TRBV7-2 and TRBJ2-1, with 11 bases lining up with TRBD2. V was pared by 5 bases and J by 7 bases, with 13 bases of the junction left unmatched. From germline, CDR1 is SGHTA and CDR2 FQGNSA. There are 17 residues in the CDR3. CDR3 nucleotides: TGTGCCAGCAGCGGCAATTACAGGACTAGCGGGCAGAATGAGCAGTTCTTC. As protein: CASSGNYRTSGQNEQFF.

The chain is built from TRBV25-1 and TRBJ2-3; D uncertain. The V gene's germline CDR1 is MGHDK and CDR2 SYGVNS. V was shortened by 2 bases and J by 0 bases, with 9 bases between the two germline ends. The CDR3 is 15 amino acids. The CDR3 is CASSELYGSTDTQYF. The CDR3 region has the DNA TGTGCCAGCAGTGAACTTTACGGTAGCACAGATACGCAGTATTTT.

Only a few counts were recorded for this clonotype. J is TRBJ2-7 and V is TRBV7-9; 9 bases agree with TRBD1. The CDR3 has 15 residues. Trimming cost V 0 bases and J 3 bases; bases outside gene matches: 3. CDR1 and CDR2 from the germline V gene are SEHNR and FQNEAQ (reference sequence). The CDR3: CASSLAPGQGYEQYF. In DNA form, the CDR3 reads TGTGCCAGCAGCTTAGCACCGGGACAGGGCTACGAGCAGTACTTC.

This clonotype was detected a few times. This sequence joins TRBV12-3 or TRBV12-4 and TRBJ2-5; weak D call: TRBD2 (6 bases). The CDR3 is made up of 15 amino acids. Between the trimmed V and J ends, which lost 0 bases and 5 bases, there was a span of 13 bases. Here the CDR3 reads CASSLAGGLGETQYF. DNA of the CDR3: TGTGCCAGCAGTTTAGCCGGGGGTCTTGGGGAGACCCAGTACTTC.

The rearrangement links TRBV24-1 to TRBJ2-1; possibly TRBD1 for D (6 bases). The V end was cut by 7 bases, the J end by 7 bases, with 10 bases between. The germline V gene encodes CDR1 KGHDR and CDR2 SFDVKD. CDR3 length equals 12 residues. The CDR3 sequence is CATSKRGNEQFF. CDR3 coding DNA: TGTGCCACCAGCAAAAGGGGGAATGAGCAGTTCTTC.

This clonotype came up a few times. The chain has TRBV18 and TRBJ2-5; D unresolved. V shed 0 bases and J shed 0 bases, with 5 bases lying between them. Germline loops: CDR1 KGHSH, CDR2 LQKENI. This CDR3 spans 14 amino acids. This CDR3 reads CASSPPRYQETQYF. CDR3 nucleotides: TGTGCCAGCTCACCACCGCGGTACCAAGAGACCCAGTACTTC.

In this sample, this clonotype turned up many times. The chain recombines TRBV24-1 with TRBJ2-3; 15 bases are shared with TRBD2. CDR1 and CDR2 from the germline V gene are KGHDR and SFDVKD. V was clipped by 4 bases and J by 2 bases; unmatched bases: 9. The CDR3 extends over 19 amino acids. The CDR3 loop reads CATSDYGTSGGPVTDTQYF. CDR3 sequence (DNA): TGTGCCACCAGTGACTACGGGACTAGCGGGGGGCCCGTCACAGATACGCAGTATTTT.

In nucleotides, the CDR3 is TGTGCCAGCAGTTTCCTAGCGGGACTCACCGGGGAGCTGTTTTTT. Translated, it gives CASSFLAGLTGELFF. This rearrangement joins TRBV6-2 or TRBV6-3 to TRBJ2-2, with 9 bases lining up with TRBD2. With 4 bases clipped from V and 4 bases from J, the junction kept 4 bases outside the gene matches. The CDR3 extends over 15 amino acids. Germline V gene lookup returns CDR1 MNHEY and CDR2 SVGEGT.

V and J are TRBV29-1 and TRBJ1-4, with no clear D. Germline CDR1 reads SQVTM; CDR2 reads ANQGSEA. Trimming pared 6 bases from V and 0 bases from J, leaving 8 bases between. This CDR3 has 13 amino acids. This CDR3 is CSVRATTNEKLFF. As DNA, the CDR3 is TGCAGCGTCCGTGCAACAACTAATGAAAAACTGTTTTTT.

This clonotype occurred a few times. This chain links TRBV20-1 with TRBJ2-3, with TRBD2 matching 11 bases. J lost 5 bases, V lost 0 bases, and 7 bases had no gene match. Per germline, CDR1 DFQATT and CDR2 SNEGSKA (reference sequence). This CDR3 contains 16 residues. CDR3 in DNA: TGCAGTGCTAGAGAACTAGCGGGGGCTCGTGGAGATACGCAGTATTTT. As protein: CSARELAGARGDTQYF.

In this sample, this clonotype turned up many times. CDR3 protein: CASSLGSTGELFF. CDR3 nucleotides: TGTGCCAGCAGCTTGGGGAGTACCGGGGAGCTGTTTTTT. V gene TRBV11-3 combines with J gene TRBJ2-2; tentatively, D is TRBD2 (5 bases). Trimming took 3 bases from V and 5 from J, leaving 7 bases between them. Germline loops: CDR1 SGHNT, CDR2 YENEEA. This CDR3 comprises 13 residues.

This clonotype was found a few times. V gene TRBV20-1 combines with J gene TRBJ1-6, with D possibly TRBD1 on 6 matching bases. Trimming took off 4 bases at V and 7 bases at J, with 8 bases between the two ends. This CDR3 has 12 residues. Germline loops: CDR1 DFQATT, CDR2 SNEGSKA (reference sequence). In DNA, the CDR3 is TGCAGTGCTACCAGGGGCAATTCACCCCTCCACTTT. It specifies CSATRGNSPLHF.

This clonotype was picked up many times. The chain is built from TRBV20-1 and TRBJ1-1; the D is unclear. Germline CDR1 and CDR2: DFQATT and SNEGSKA (reference sequence). The CDR3 runs 12 residues. Between the trimmed V and J ends, which lost 5 bases and 4 bases, there was a span of 11 bases. The CDR3 nucleotides are TGCAGTGCTTGGACGCCTGGCACTGAAGCTTTCTTT. Translated: CSAWTPGTEAFF.

This clonotype was observed a handful of times. V usage is TRBV6-9 and J usage is TRBJ1-3, with D hard to call. The germline V gene has CDR1 MNHGY and CDR2 SVAAGI. This CDR3 comprises 16 residues. Deletions cut 4 bases from V and 0 bases from J, with 13 bases between. Here the CDR3 reads CASSFIQISSGNTIYF. In DNA form, the CDR3 reads TGTGCCAGCAGTTTCATACAGATTAGCTCTGGAAACACCATATATTTT.

The CDR3 spells CASSYSERGGADTQYF. CDR3 coding DNA: TGTGCCAGCAGTTACTCAGAGCGGGGGGGCGCAGATACGCAGTATTTT. This chain connects TRBV6-6 to TRBJ2-3; 10 bases line up with TRBD2. The V gene end was trimmed by 0 bases and the J gene end by 4 bases; junction bases not matched to a gene: 4. The CDR3 totals 16 residues. Looked up from germline, CDR1 is MNHNY and CDR2 is SVGAGI (reference sequence).

The genes are TRBV7-2 and TRBJ2-1, with TRBD1 matching over 9 bases. Germline values: CDR1 SGHTA, CDR2 FQGNSA. Trimming cost V 8 bases and J 6 bases; bases outside gene matches: 5. The CDR3 length is 13 residues. DNA of the CDR3: TGTGCCAGCTCCGGGACAGGGTTCAATGAGCAGTTCTTC. Translation gives CASSGTGFNEQFF.

The CDR3, as DNA: TGTGCCAGCAGCCAAGATCGAGGGGGACACCCTAGCACAGATACGCAGTATTTT. Its protein product is CASSQDRGGHPSTDTQYF. The chain recombines TRBV14 with TRBJ2-3, with a weak D call TRBD1 (6 bases). V lost 0 bases and J 0 bases, leaving 16 bases between the germline ends. CDR3 length: 18 residues. The germline gives CDR1 SGHDN, CDR2 FVKESK.

The table lists this clonotype with a few counts. CDR3 sequence reads: CASSWPPLGTEAFF. CDR3 bases: TGTGCCAGCAGCTGGCCCCCCTTGGGCACTGAAGCTTTCTTT. This chain joins TRBV7-2 and TRBJ1-1; D unresolved. The length of the CDR3 is 14 residues. V dropped 4 bases and J dropped 4 bases, with 13 bases sitting between them. The germline CDR1 and CDR2 sequences are SGHTA and FQGNSA.